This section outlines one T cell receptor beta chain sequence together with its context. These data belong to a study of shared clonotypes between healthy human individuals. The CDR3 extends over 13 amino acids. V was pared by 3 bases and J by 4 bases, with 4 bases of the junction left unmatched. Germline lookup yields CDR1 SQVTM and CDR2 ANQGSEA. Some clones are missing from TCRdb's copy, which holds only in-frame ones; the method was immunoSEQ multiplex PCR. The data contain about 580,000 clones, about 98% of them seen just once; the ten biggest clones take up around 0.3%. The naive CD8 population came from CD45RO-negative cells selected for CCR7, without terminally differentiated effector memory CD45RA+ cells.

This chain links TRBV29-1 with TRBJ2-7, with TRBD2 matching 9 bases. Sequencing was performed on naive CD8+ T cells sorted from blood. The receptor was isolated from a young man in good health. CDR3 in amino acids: CSVEDSGRYEQYF. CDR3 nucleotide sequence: TGCAGCGTTGAGGATAGCGGGAGATACGAGCAGTACTTC.